These 27 T cell receptor beta chains came from one sample sequenced in a study of early T cells in non-severe SARS-CoV-2 infection. MiXCR, applied by TCRdb to the 5' RACE reads, yields one record per CDR3 protein. The data show approximately 120,000 distinct CDR3 sequences, about 15% seen once. The sample was whole blood. The receptors stem from an adult who was a healthcare worker with PCR-confirmed SARS-CoV-2 infection or an uninfected control (not recorded which).

The rearrangement uses TRBV7-9 and TRBJ1-1, with a tentative D call TRBD1 (6 bases). CDR3 length: 14 amino acids. V lost 6 bases to trimming and J lost 5 bases, with 16 bases between them. From germline, CDR1 is SEHNR and CDR2 FQNEAQ (reference sequence). The CDR3 nucleotides are TGTGCCAGCAGTTTTCGACAGGCTAGGACTGAAGCTTTCTTT. Amino acid sequence: CASSFRQARTEAFF. Variable domain in full (rest from reference TRBV7-9 and TRBJ1-1): DTGVSQNPRHKITKRGQNVTFRCDPISEHNRLYWYRQTLGQGPEFLTYFQNEAQLEKSRLLSDRFSAERPKGSFSTLEIQRTEQGDSAMYLCASSFRQARTEAFFGQGTRLTVV.

V is TRBV11-2 and J is TRBJ1-1, with no clear D. The V gene lost 5 bases and the J gene lost 6 bases, with 13 bases spanning the gap. The CDR3 extends over 13 amino acids. From germline, CDR1 is SGHAT and CDR2 FQNNGV. Here the CDR3 DNA reads TGTGCCAGCAGCCCGGACCCCCGGGCTGAAGCTTTCTTT. Its translation: CASSPDPRAEAFF.

This clonotype was observed a few times. The genes are TRBV29-1 and TRBJ1-1; D unresolved. Germline lookup yields CDR1 SQVTM and CDR2 ANQGSEA. Trimming removed 1 base at V and 9 bases at J, with 12 bases between. The CDR3 length is 12 residues. The CDR3 region is CSVEASESKAFF. CDR3 nucleotide sequence: TGCAGCGTTGAAGCTAGTGAGAGCAAAGCTTTCTTT.

The table lists this clonotype with a few counts. The chain recombines TRBV11-2 with TRBJ2-7; D not certain. Deletions cut 1 base from V and 2 bases from J, with 6 bases between. The CDR3 loop spans 13 amino acids. The germline gives CDR1 SGHAT, CDR2 FQNNGV. In DNA form, the CDR3 reads TGTGCCAGCAGCTTAGCCTCGGCCTACGAGCAGTACTTC. It codes for CASSLASAYEQYF.

This clonotype has more than one count but fewer than ten. The chain links TRBV2 to TRBJ2-3; D might be TRBD1 or TRBD2, each matching 6 bases. CDR1 and CDR2 from the germline V gene are SNHLY and FYNNEI. CDR3 length equals 13 residues. Trimming stripped 6 bases from V and 6 bases from J, with 13 bases between. The DNA for the CDR3 is TGTGCCAGCAGGGACTTAGGGGGGGATACGCAGTATTTT. It is translated as CASRDLGGDTQYF.

This clonotype was picked up many times. The rearrangement uses TRBV29-1 and TRBJ2-1; either TRBD1 or TRBD2 may supply D (5 bases each). CDR1 SQVTM and CDR2 ANQGSEA come from the germline V gene. This CDR3 comprises 15 residues. V lost 4 bases and J lost 2, with 15 bases in between. CDR3 coding DNA: TGCAGCGTTGTCTGGGGGTCCGGCACCTACAATGAGCAGTTCTTC. Protein sequence: CSVVWGSGTYNEQFF.

This chain uses TRBV7-3 with TRBJ2-1; TRBD2 might be the D (5 bases). In germline, CDR1 is SGHTA, CDR2 FQGTGA. Between the trimmed V and J ends, which lost 0 bases and 8 bases, there was a span of 11 bases. This CDR3 has 14 amino acids. The CDR3 DNA is TGTGCCAGCAGCTTAACGAGGGTTAGCGATGAGCAGTTCTTC. It codes for CASSLTRVSDEQFF. Complete variable domain (other parts from reference TRBV7-3 and TRBJ2-1): GAGVSQTPSNKVTEKGKYVELRCDPISGHTALYWYRQSLGQGPEFLIYFQGTGAADDSGLPNDRFFAVRPEGSVSTLKIQRTERGDSAVYLCASSLTRVSDEQFFGPGTRLTVL.

The V and J genes are TRBV27 and TRBJ2-1; 7 positions match TRBD2. The germline V gene has CDR1 MNHEY and CDR2 SMNVEV (reference sequence). The V segment lost 5 bases and the J segment 0 bases; nucleotides outside the gene matches: 7. The CDR3 sequence is 16 residues long. The CDR3 region is CASSPYLAVSYNEQFF. As DNA, the CDR3 is TGTGCCAGCAGTCCCTACCTAGCGGTCTCCTACAATGAGCAGTTCTTC.

The chain has TRBV2 and TRBJ1-1, with no clear D. V was clipped by 4 bases and J by 2 bases, with 8 bases between them. The CDR3 runs to 13 residues. Germline V CDR1 and CDR2: SNHLY, FYNNEI. The DNA for the CDR3 is TGTGCCAGCAGTGTGGAGGGAAACACTGAAGCTTTCTTT. Amino acid sequence: CASSVEGNTEAFF.

The chain carries TRBV6-6 and TRBJ1-1; D unresolved. Per germline, CDR1 MNHNY and CDR2 SVGAGI (reference sequence). The germline V and J ends were trimmed by 10 bases and 1 base, with 10 bases remaining between them. The CDR3 length is 12 residues. CDR3 coding DNA: TGTGCCACCCGACCCGCGAACACTGAAGCTTTCTTT. As protein: CATRPANTEAFF.

V usage is TRBV10-3 and J usage is TRBJ1-1; no clear D gene. Trimming removed 4 bases at V and 4 bases at J, with 10 bases between. The CDR3 totals 13 residues. The V gene's germline CDR1 is ENHRY and CDR2 SYGVKD. In DNA, the CDR3 is TGTGCCATCAGTGGTGAGGTAGCCACTGAAGCTTTCTTT. Its translation: CAISGEVATEAFF.

This clonotype was picked up one time. The gene calls are TRBV7-2 and TRBJ1-2; 9 positions match TRBD1. Germline assignment: CDR1 SGHTA and CDR2 FQGNSA. V was clipped by 3 bases and J by 7 bases; unmatched bases: 6. The CDR3 has 14 amino acids. The CDR3, as DNA: TGTGCCAGCAGCTTGGGGACAGGGAGTGGTGGCTACACCTTC. Protein sequence: CASSLGTGSGGYTF.

The V call is TRBV9, the J call TRBJ2-5; 10 nucleotides agree with TRBD1. The germline V gene has CDR1 SGDLS and CDR2 YYNGEE. This CDR3 is 17 amino acids long. Trimming took 0 bases from V and 1 from J; bases not matched to a gene: 6. The DNA of the CDR3 is TGTGCCAGCAGCGTAGAGGGGACAGGGGCCCGCCAAGAGACCCAGTACTTC. Protein product: CASSVEGTGARQETQYF.

This clonotype was recorded a few times. The rearrangement uses TRBV20-1 and TRBJ1-1; D remains ambiguous. Trimming cost V 3 bases and J 0 bases, with 11 bases left between them. This CDR3 has 14 residues. Germline V lookup: CDR1 DFQATT, CDR2 SNEGSKA (reference sequence). As DNA, the CDR3 is TGCAGTGCTAGTGGCCGCCGGTTGAACACTGAAGCTTTCTTT. Residues: CSASGRRLNTEAFF.

This sequence joins TRBV5-1 and TRBJ1-1; possibly TRBD1 for D (6 bases). This CDR3 has 15 residues. Germline values: CDR1 SGHRS, CDR2 YFSETQ. With 6 bases removed from V and 5 bases from J, the gap between germline ends came to 20 bases. CDR3 bases: TGCGCCAGCACCCTGGGACAACCCGATGGAACTGAAGCTTTCTTT. It yields the protein CASTLGQPDGTEAFF.

V is TRBV6-1 and J is TRBJ1-6; perhaps TRBD1 as D (6 bases). Trimming shortened V by 6 bases and J by 7 bases, and 16 bases separated the two germline ends. This CDR3 contains 15 residues. The germline gives CDR1 MNHNS, CDR2 SASEGT. The CDR3 sequence is CASSELQGNNSPLHF. CDR3 coding DNA: TGTGCCAGCAGCGAGTTGCAGGGGAACAATTCACCCCTCCACTTT.

This clonotype has just a few counts. The V call is TRBV7-9, the J call TRBJ2-6; D is ambiguous. Trimming removed 1 base at V and 0 bases at J, with 4 bases between. CDR1 and CDR2 from the germline V gene are SEHNR and FQNEAQ (reference sequence). The CDR3 loop spans 15 amino acids. The CDR3: CASSLVSSGANVLTF. CDR3 nucleotides: TGTGCCAGCAGCTTAGTGAGCTCTGGGGCCAACGTCCTGACTTTC.

The chain carries TRBV7-2 and TRBJ2-7; D gene ambiguous. Germline loops: CDR1 SGHTA, CDR2 FQGNSA. The V gene lost 1 base and the J gene lost 5 bases, with 18 bases spanning the gap. This CDR3 comprises 16 residues. The chain's CDR3 is CASSLGQARPYDEQYF. Written as DNA, the CDR3 is TGTGCCAGCAGCTTAGGACAAGCCCGCCCCTACGACGAGCAGTACTTC. Combining the CDR3 with reference TRBV7-2 and TRBJ2-7 gives the whole variable domain GAGVSQSPSNKVTEKGKDVELRCDPISGHTALYWYRQSLGQGLEFLIYFQGNSAPDKSGLPSDRFSAERTGGSVSTLTIQRTQQEDSAVYLCASSLGQARPYDEQYFGPGTRLTVT.

This clonotype was seen only a few times. DNA for the CDR3: TGTGCCAGCAGCTTAGGTAACAGGGAAGGGAGTGAAGCTTTCTTT. This sequence encodes CASSLGNREGSEAFF. The V and J genes are TRBV7-9 and TRBJ1-1; D is possibly TRBD1 (6 bases). Germline V lookup: CDR1 SEHNR, CDR2 FQNEAQ (reference sequence). The CDR3 loop spans 15 amino acids. The germline V and J ends were trimmed by 1 base and 7 bases, with 16 bases remaining between them.

This chain uses TRBV30 with TRBJ2-5; D gene uncertain. Per the germline V gene, CDR1 is GTSNPN and CDR2 is SVGIG (reference sequence). The CDR3 consists of 15 residues. The ends were cut back, 3 bases at V and 4 bases at J, with 18 bases in the middle. The CDR3: CAWSPIGRGSETQYF. The CDR3 coding sequence is TGTGCCTGGAGCCCAATAGGTCGTGGCTCAGAGACCCAGTACTTC.

The rearrangement joins TRBV2 to TRBJ2-5; D is ambiguous. This CDR3 comprises 12 residues. Trimming pared 6 bases from V and 0 bases from J, leaving 5 bases between. The V gene's germline CDR1 is SNHLY and CDR2 FYNNEI. CDR3 DNA sequence: TGTGCCAGCAGGGATTACCAAGAGACCCAGTACTTC. It codes for CASRDYQETQYF.

This clonotype was seen more than once but under ten times. The V and J genes are TRBV30 and TRBJ2-5, with TRBD2 matching 13 bases. The V gene end was trimmed by 1 base and the J gene end by 5 bases; junction bases not matched to a gene: 16. The germline gives CDR1 GTSNPN, CDR2 SVGIG (reference sequence). The CDR3 is 19 amino acids. CDR3 sequence reads: CAWSARTSGGPEGGETQYF. DNA for the CDR3: TGTGCCTGGAGTGCCCGGACTAGCGGGGGACCCGAAGGGGGTGAGACCCAGTACTTC. The complete variable domain, with remaining parts taken from reference TRBV30 and TRBJ2-5, reads SQTIHQWPATLVQPVGSPLSLECTVEGTSNPNLYWYRQAAGRGLQLLFYSVGIGQISSEVPQNLSASRPQDRQFILSSKKLLLSDSGFYLCAWSARTSGGPEGGETQYFGPGTRLLVL.

The chain has TRBV12-3 or TRBV12-4 and TRBJ1-5; 7 nucleotides align to TRBD1. The V segment lost 5 bases and the J segment 7 bases; nucleotides outside the gene matches: 8. This CDR3 is 14 amino acids long. The CDR3 loop reads CASSDRVGSQPQHF. CDR3 sequence (DNA): TGTGCCAGCAGTGACAGGGTAGGGAGCCAGCCCCAGCATTTT.

This clonotype was seen many times. V is TRBV6-6 and J is TRBJ2-7, with D tentatively TRBD1 or TRBD2 (5 bases each). V was trimmed by 8 bases and J by 4 bases, leaving 15 bases between them. Germline assignment: CDR1 MNHNY and CDR2 SVGAGI (reference sequence). The CDR3 covers 13 residues. The CDR3 region is CASCLGRAYEQYF. The DNA for the CDR3 is TGTGCCAGCTGCTTGGGACGGGCTTACGAGCAGTACTTC.

This clonotype has a handful of counts. CDR3 DNA sequence: TGTGCCAGCAGTCATTCTGGGGCGTCCTATGGCTACACCTTC. Translated: CASSHSGASYGYTF. The chain combines TRBV12-3 or TRBV12-4 with TRBJ1-2; possible D gene TRBD1, 5 bases. The V end lost 5 bases, the J end lost 4 bases, and 14 bases lay between the germline ends. The CDR3 loop spans 14 amino acids.

The chain combines TRBV4-1 with TRBJ2-7; 12 positions match TRBD1. Germline CDR1 and CDR2: MGHRA and YSYEKL. V was clipped by 4 bases and J by 4 bases; unmatched bases: 14. CDR3 length: 18 residues. CDR3 protein: CASSPWMGTGGMVYEQYF. CDR3 DNA: TGCGCCAGCAGCCCATGGATGGGGACAGGGGGCATGGTGTACGAGCAGTACTTC.

This clonotype was recorded a few times. J is TRBJ2-3 and V is TRBV29-1; TRBD2 aligns across 8 bases. Germline-derived CDR1 and CDR2 are SQVTM and ANQGSEA. This CDR3 is built from 15 residues. Trimming removed 4 bases from V and 0 bases from J; junction bases left unmatched: 6. This CDR3 reads CSVGGGPRSTDTQYF. As DNA, the CDR3 is TGCAGCGTTGGCGGGGGGCCCAGGAGCACAGATACGCAGTATTTT.